Below, 8 T cell receptor beta chains from the same sample are listed, as sequenced in a study of T cell responses to AZD1222 COVID-19 vaccine. Sequencing used immunoSEQ multiplex PCR; TCRdb keeps in-frame clones, though not all of them. This table has tens of thousands of clones, 85% to 90% appearing once. Sequenced here: peripheral blood, sampled on day 0 of AZD1222 vaccination. The receptor set was obtained from an adult in good health.

This clone turned up a few times. The gene calls are TRBV18 and TRBJ2-7; 8 nucleotides align to TRBD1. This CDR3 has 14 amino acids. V trimming: 4 bases; J trimming: 6 bases; junction bases outside the gene matches: 8. CDR1 is KGHSH and CDR2 is LQKENI in the germline V gene. Here the CDR3 reads CASSRQGKVGEQYF. CDR3 DNA: TGTGCCAGCTCACGACAGGGGAAAGTTGGCGAGCAGTACTTC.

In this sample, this clone turned up once. The genes are TRBV3-1 (or the pseudogene TRBV3-2) and TRBJ1-2, with D perhaps TRBD1 (6 bases). Trimming removed 3 bases from V and 4 bases from J, with 12 bases in between. This CDR3 is built from 14 residues. The V gene's germline CDR1 is LGHDT and CDR2 YNNKEL (reference sequence). This chain's CDR3 is CASSQLDRTYGYTF. CDR3 sequence (DNA): TGTGCCAGCAGCCAGCTGGACAGAACCTATGGCTACACCTTC.

A single count supports this clone. The chain couples TRBV7-3 to TRBJ2-1, with D maybe TRBD1 (5 bases). Trimming shortened V by 5 bases and J by 0 bases, and 17 bases separated the two germline ends. Germline CDR1 reads SGHTA; CDR2 reads FQGTGA. This CDR3 contains 17 residues. The CDR3 is CASSGSIQGISYNEQFF. The CDR3, as DNA: TGTGCCAGCAGCGGCTCTATCCAGGGAATCTCCTACAATGAGCAGTTCTTC.

The chain links TRBV5-4 to TRBJ2-3; D is undetermined. V shed 5 bases and J shed 1 base, with 14 bases lying between them. This CDR3 is built from 15 residues. The germline V gene has CDR1 SGHNT and CDR2 YYREEE (reference sequence). The CDR3 region is CASRLSMTRTDTQYF. CDR3 coding DNA: TGTGCCAGCAGACTATCAATGACCCGCACAGATACGCAGTATTTT.

CDR3 protein: CASSWNSLAPGSGYTF. The CDR3 DNA reads TGTGCCAGCAGCTGGAATTCTTTGGCACCAGGGAGCGGCTACACCTTC. The V call is TRBV11-1, the J call TRBJ1-2, with D maybe TRBD1 (5 bases). There are 16 residues in the CDR3. Between the trimmed V and J ends, which lost 4 bases and 8 bases, there was a span of 23 bases. Per germline, CDR1 SGHAT and CDR2 FQDESV (reference sequence).

V and J are TRBV5-1 and TRBJ2-1, with D unresolved. The CDR3 extends over 14 amino acids. The germline V and J ends were trimmed by 4 bases and 4 bases, with 12 bases remaining between them. Germline assignment: CDR1 SGHRS and CDR2 YFSETQ. In DNA, the CDR3 is TGCGCCAGCAGCCCGTCGGTAGGTTACAATGAGCAGTTCTTC. Its translation is CASSPSVGYNEQFF.

The chain joins TRBV4-3 to TRBJ1-1, with D tentatively TRBD1 (5 bases). V gave up 0 bases and J gave up 12 bases, with 14 bases separating them. Germline V gene lookup returns CDR1 LGHNA and CDR2 YSLEER. The CDR3 totals 13 residues. The CDR3 DNA follows: TGCGCCAGCAGCCAAGATGTGGGTCAGGGACCTTTCTTT. Translating it yields CASSQDVGQGPFF.

The chain carries TRBV6-5 and TRBJ1-1; TRBD1 might be the D (6 bases). CDR3 length equals 12 residues. The V gene's germline CDR1 is MNHEY and CDR2 SVGAGI. With 5 bases removed from V and 10 bases from J, the gap between germline ends came to 14 bases. The CDR3: CASSPGAGAAFF. The CDR3 DNA follows: TGTGCCAGCAGTCCGGGTGCAGGGGCAGCTTTCTTT.